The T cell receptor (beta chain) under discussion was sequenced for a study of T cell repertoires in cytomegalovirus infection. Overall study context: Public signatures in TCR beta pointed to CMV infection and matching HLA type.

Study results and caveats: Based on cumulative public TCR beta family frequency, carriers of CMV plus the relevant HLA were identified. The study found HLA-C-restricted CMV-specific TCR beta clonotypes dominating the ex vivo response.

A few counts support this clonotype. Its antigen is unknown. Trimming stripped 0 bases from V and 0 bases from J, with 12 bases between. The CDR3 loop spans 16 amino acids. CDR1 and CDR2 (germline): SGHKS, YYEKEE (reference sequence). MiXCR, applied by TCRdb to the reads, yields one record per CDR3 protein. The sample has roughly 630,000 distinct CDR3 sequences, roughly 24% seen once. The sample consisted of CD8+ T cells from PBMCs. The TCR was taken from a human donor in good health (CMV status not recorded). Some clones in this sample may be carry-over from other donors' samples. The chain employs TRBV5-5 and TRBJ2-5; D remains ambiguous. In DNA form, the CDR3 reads TGTGCCAGCAGCTTGGGTGGCCAGCTGTACCAAGAGACCCAGTACTTC. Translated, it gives CASSLGGQLYQETQYF.